The 8 T cell receptor beta chains listed next were all sequenced from one sample in a study of vaccination and CD4 T cells after COVID-19 (dated by TCRdb to the early 2020s). The library came from PCR. The sequencer listed for this sample is Illumina iSeq 100. Using fastp at Q25 and MiXCR, TCRdb reprocessed the public reads and kept productive beta chains. Rows matching on CDR3 protein sequence are summarized as one entry with the most common DNA and genes. In all, the sample holds tens of thousands of distinct CDR3 sequences, and about 58% of those were seen once. The ten largest clones capture around 0.97% of the sample. The sample consisted of CD4+ T cells from blood, taken before SARS-CoV-2 vaccination. These receptors originate from a human donor who had recovered from COVID-19.

This chain uses TRBV20-1 with TRBJ1-4, with D unclear. Germline V gene lookup returns CDR1 DFQATT and CDR2 SNEGSKA (reference sequence). The CDR3 consists of 13 residues. V dropped 5 bases and J dropped 8 bases, with 15 bases sitting between them. CDR3 DNA: TGCAGTGCTCCCGAGGGTGTAGGGGAAAAACTGTTTTTT. Translated, it gives CSAPEGVGEKLFF.

The rearrangement joins TRBV7-2 to TRBJ2-3; D remains ambiguous. This CDR3 is built from 13 residues. Trimming pared 1 base from V and 4 bases from J, leaving 6 bases between. CDR1 is SGHTA and CDR2 is FQGNSA in the germline V gene. The CDR3 is CASSLVGPDTQYF. The CDR3 DNA is TGTGCCAGCAGCTTAGTGGGCCCAGATACGCAGTATTTT.

The sample holds a few counts of this clonotype. The rearrangement joins TRBV6-5 to TRBJ1-1; D is uncertain. V gave up 0 bases and J gave up 7 bases, with 15 bases separating them. Germline V gives CDR1 MNHEY, CDR2 SVGAGI. The CDR3 totals 15 residues. The CDR3 spells CASSYSATASVEAFF. CDR3 coding DNA: TGTGCCAGCAGTTACTCGGCCACAGCGTCCGTTGAAGCTTTCTTT.

V is TRBV30 and J is TRBJ2-7; weak D call: TRBD2 (6 bases). The ends were cut back, 3 bases at V and 2 bases at J, with 14 bases in the middle. This CDR3 has 14 amino acids. The V gene's germline CDR1 is GTSNPN and CDR2 SVGIG (reference sequence). CDR3 region: CAWSPRPGAYEQYF. DNA for the CDR3: TGTGCCTGGAGCCCCCGCCCGGGGGCCTACGAGCAGTACTTC.

On this clonotype itself: The junction departs from germline at one end; a sequencing error may be responsible. The rearrangement uses TRBV15 and TRBJ1-5; maybe TRBD1 (6 bases). Germline V gene lookup returns CDR1 LNHNV and CDR2 YYDKDF (reference sequence). The CDR3 sequence is 14 residues long. CDR3 region: CVTSRQVSNQPQHF. The DNA for the CDR3 is TGTGTCACCAGCAGACAGGTTAGCAATCAGCCCCAGCATTTT.

This clonotype was counted a few times. The rearrangement uses TRBV20-1 and TRBJ2-3; TRBD2 agrees at 9 bases. Per the germline V gene, CDR1 is DFQATT and CDR2 is SNEGSKA (reference sequence). With V trimmed by 6 bases and J by 3 bases, 7 bases remained unmatched. The CDR3 covers 14 residues. The CDR3 nucleotides are TGCAGTGCGGGGAGCGGGAGGAGGACAGATACGCAGTATTTT. Protein sequence: CSAGSGRRTDTQYF.

This sequence joins TRBV2 and TRBJ1-1; no clear D. The V end was cut by 8 bases, the J end by 1 base, with 14 bases between. Germline lookup yields CDR1 SNHLY and CDR2 FYNNEI. CDR3 length: 14 amino acids. This chain's CDR3 is CASRSRASNTEAFF. CDR3 sequence (DNA): TGTGCCAGCCGATCGAGGGCCTCGAACACTGAAGCTTTCTTT.

The chain joins TRBV7-3 to TRBJ2-5, with D maybe TRBD1 (5 bases). V was cut by 2 bases and J by 3 bases, with 13 bases left in between. The CDR3 extends over 15 amino acids. Looked up from germline, CDR1 is SGHTA and CDR2 is FQGTGA. CDR3 nucleotides: TGTGCCAGCAGCTTAGAAGGGGTGTCCGAAGAGACCCAGTACTTC. Amino acids: CASSLEGVSEETQYF. Drawing the rest from reference TRBV7-3 and TRBJ2-5, the complete variable domain is GAGVSQTPSNKVTEKGKYVELRCDPISGHTALYWYRQSLGQGPEFLIYFQGTGAADDSGLPNDRFFAVRPEGSVSTLKIQRTERGDSAVYLCASSLEGVSEETQYFGPGTRLLVL.